This TCR beta chain was profiled in a study of blood T cell repertoires in COVID-19. Study-level information: COVID-19 samples collected from the United States, Italy and Spain covered acute and convalescent phases. PBMCs, B-cell-depleted T cells, or T cells were the source of the cDNA or gDNA that made up the material.

Trimming took 3 bases from V and 3 from J, leaving 6 bases between them. Germline-derived CDR1 and CDR2 are SGHTA and FQGTGA. The length of the CDR3 is 14 residues. Sequenced by immunoSEQ multiplex PCR; TCRdb stores in-frame clones only, minus some. The sample shows under 200,000 clones, around 84% of them seen only once. This receptor was taken from a woman of 80 years or more with acute or convalescent COVID-19. The genes are TRBV7-3 and TRBJ1-6, with D unclear. The sequencing input was peripheral blood. The CDR3 sequence is CASSLWSYNSPLHF. The CDR3 region has the DNA TGTGCCAGCAGCTTGTGGAGCTATAATTCACCCCTCCACTTT.